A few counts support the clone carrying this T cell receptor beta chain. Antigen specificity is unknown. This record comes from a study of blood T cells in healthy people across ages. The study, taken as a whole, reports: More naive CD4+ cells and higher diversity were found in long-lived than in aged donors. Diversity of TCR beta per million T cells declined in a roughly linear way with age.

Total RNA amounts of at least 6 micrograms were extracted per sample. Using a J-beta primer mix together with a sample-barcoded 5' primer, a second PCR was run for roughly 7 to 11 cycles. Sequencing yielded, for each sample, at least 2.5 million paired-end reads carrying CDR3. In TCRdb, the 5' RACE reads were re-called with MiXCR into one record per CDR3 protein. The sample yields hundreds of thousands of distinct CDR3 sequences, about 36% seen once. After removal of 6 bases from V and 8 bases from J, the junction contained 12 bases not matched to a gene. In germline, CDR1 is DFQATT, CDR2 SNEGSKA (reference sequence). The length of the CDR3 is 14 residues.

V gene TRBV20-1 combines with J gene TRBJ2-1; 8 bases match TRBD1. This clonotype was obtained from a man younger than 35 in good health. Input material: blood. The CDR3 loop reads CSALGQGPFHEQFF. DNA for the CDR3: TGCAGTGCCCTAGGACAGGGCCCATTTCATGAGCAGTTCTTC.